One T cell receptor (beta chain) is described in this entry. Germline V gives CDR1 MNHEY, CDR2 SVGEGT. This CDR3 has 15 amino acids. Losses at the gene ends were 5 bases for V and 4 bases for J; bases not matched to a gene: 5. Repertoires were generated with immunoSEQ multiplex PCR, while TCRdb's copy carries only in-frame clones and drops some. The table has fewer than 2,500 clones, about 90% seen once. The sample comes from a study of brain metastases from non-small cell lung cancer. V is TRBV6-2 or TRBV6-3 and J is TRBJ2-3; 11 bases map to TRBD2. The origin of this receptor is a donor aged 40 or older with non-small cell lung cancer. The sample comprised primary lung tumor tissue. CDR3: CASSAGLAGSDTQYF. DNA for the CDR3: TGTGCCAGCAGTGCAGGACTAGCGGGTTCAGATACGCAGTATTTT.